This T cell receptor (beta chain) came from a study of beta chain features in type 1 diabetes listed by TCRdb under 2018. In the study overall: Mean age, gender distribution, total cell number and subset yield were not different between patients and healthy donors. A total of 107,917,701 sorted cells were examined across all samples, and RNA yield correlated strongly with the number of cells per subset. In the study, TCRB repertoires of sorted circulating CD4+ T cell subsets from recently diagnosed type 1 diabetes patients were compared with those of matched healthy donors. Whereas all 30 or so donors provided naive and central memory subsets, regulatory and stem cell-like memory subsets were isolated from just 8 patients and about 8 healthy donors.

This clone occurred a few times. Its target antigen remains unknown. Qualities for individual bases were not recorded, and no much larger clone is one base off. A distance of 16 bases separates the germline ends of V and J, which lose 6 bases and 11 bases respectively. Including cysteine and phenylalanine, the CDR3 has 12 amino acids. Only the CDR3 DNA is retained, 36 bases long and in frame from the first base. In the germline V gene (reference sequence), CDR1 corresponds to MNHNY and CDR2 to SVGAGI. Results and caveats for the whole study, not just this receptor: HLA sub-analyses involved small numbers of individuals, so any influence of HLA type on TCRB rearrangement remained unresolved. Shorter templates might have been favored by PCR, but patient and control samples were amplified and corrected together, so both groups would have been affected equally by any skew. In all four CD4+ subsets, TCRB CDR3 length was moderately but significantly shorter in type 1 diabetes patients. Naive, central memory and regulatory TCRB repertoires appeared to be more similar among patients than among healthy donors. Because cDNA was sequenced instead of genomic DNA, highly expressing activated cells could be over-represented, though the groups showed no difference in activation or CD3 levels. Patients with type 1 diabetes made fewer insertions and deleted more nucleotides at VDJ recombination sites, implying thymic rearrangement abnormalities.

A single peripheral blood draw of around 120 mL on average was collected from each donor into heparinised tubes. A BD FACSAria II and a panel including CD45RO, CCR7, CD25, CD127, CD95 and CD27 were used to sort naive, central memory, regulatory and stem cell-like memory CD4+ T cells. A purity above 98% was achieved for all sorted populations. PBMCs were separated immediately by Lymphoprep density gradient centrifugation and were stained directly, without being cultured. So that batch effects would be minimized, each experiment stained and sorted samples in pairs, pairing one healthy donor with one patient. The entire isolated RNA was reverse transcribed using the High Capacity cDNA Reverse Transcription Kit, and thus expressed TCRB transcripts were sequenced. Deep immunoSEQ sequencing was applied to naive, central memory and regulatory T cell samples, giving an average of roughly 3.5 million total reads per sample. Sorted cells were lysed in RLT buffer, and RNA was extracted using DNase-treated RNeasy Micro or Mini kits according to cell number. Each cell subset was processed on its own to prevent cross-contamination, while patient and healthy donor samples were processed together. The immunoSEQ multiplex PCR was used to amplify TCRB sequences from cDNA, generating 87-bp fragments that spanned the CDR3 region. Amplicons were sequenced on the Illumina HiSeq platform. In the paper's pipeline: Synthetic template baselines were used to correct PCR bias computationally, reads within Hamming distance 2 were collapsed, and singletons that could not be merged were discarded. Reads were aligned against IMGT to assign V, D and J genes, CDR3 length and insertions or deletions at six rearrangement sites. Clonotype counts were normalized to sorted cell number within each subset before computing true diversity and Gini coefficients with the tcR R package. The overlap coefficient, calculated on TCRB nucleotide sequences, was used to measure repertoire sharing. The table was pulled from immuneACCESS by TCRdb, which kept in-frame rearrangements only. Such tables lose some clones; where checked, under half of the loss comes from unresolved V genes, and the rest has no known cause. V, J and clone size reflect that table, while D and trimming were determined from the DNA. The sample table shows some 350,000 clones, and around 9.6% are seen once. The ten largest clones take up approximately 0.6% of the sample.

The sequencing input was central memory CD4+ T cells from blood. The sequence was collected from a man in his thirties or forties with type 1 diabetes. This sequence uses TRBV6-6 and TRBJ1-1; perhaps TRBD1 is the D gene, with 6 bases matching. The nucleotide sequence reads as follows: TGTGCCAGCAGCCCCAGGACAGTGTTGGCTTTCTTT. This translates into CASSPRTVLAFF.